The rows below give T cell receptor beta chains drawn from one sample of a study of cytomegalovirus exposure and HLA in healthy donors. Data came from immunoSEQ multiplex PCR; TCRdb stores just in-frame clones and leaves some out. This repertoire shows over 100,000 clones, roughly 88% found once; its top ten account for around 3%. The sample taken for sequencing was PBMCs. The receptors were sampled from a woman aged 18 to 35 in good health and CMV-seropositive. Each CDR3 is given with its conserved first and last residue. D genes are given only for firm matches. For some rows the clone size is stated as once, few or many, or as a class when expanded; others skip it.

CSPTFSRDATYEQYF	TGCAGCCCTACCTTTTCTAGAGATGCAACCTACGAGCAGTACTTC	NA	TRBV29-1	TRBJ2-7	NA
CSSSLDSLNTEAFF	TGTTCCAGCAGCTTAGACAGCTTGAACACTGAAGCTTTCTTT	NA	TRBV7-9	TRBJ1-1	NA
CASSWTSGQDGGTDTQYF	TGTGCCAGCAGTTGGACTAGCGGCCAGGATGGTGGCACAGATACGCAGTATTTT	TRBD2	TRBV2	TRBJ2-3	NA
CAWGDWLSGANVLTF	TGTGCCTGGGGGGACTGGCTCTCTGGGGCCAACGTCCTGACTTTC	NA	TRBV30	TRBJ2-6	NA
CASSLGQGAYEQYF	TGCGCCAGCAGCCTCGGACAGGGGGCCTACGAGCAGTACTTC	TRBD1	TRBV5-1	TRBJ2-7	NA
CASSQQQGAQNIQYF	TGTGCCAGCAGCCAACAACAGGGGGCGCAAAACATTCAGTACTTC	TRBD1	TRBV27	TRBJ2-4	NA
CASKGRGIEPQHF	TGTGCCAGCAAAGGTCGGGGTATTGAGCCCCAGCATTTT	NA	TRBV2	TRBJ1-5	NA
CASSAPGQGENTEAFF	TGTGCCAGCAGCGCTCCGGGACAGGGGGAGAACACTGAAGCTTTCTTT	TRBD1	TRBV9	TRBJ1-1	NA
CASSYSTGGQTDTQYF	TGTGCCAGCAGTTACTCGACGGGGGGGCAAACAGATACGCAGTATTTT	TRBD2	TRBV6-5	TRBJ2-3	NA
CASSQVFTSNQPQHF	TGTGCCAGCAGCCAAGTCTTCACTTCCAATCAGCCCCAGCATTTT	NA	TRBV4-2	TRBJ1-5	NA
CASSVEASPYEQYF	TGTGCCAGCAGCGTAGAAGCCTCACCCTACGAGCAGTACTTC	NA	TRBV9	TRBJ2-7	NA
CAITDFLGTAGELFF	TGTGCCATCACAGACTTTTTGGGTACCGCCGGGGAGCTGTTTTTT	NA	TRBV10-3	TRBJ2-2	NA
CASSGGTSGGETQYF	TGTGCCAGCAGCGGAGGGACTAGCGGGGGAGAGACCCAGTACTTC	TRBD2	TRBV6-1	TRBJ2-5	once
CASSAGRTEAFF	TGTGCCAGTAGTGCAGGGAGGACTGAAGCTTTCTTT	NA	TRBV19	TRBJ1-1	few
CASSVQGDQPQHF	TGTGCCAGCAGTGTTCAGGGGGATCAGCCCCAGCATTTT	TRBD1	TRBV2	TRBJ1-5	NA
CASSSHQGTPGNTIYF	TGTGCCAGCAGCTCTCATCAGGGCACTCCTGGAAACACCATATATTTT	NA	TRBV5-4	TRBJ1-3	NA
CASSYLEEYSNQPQHF	TGTGCCAGCAGTTATCTCGAGGAGTATAGCAATCAGCCCCAGCATTTT	NA	TRBV6-6	TRBJ1-5	NA
CSAGTDGNTIYF	TGCAGCGCCGGGACTGATGGAAACACCATATATTTT	NA	TRBV29-1	TRBJ1-3	NA
CASSPGTSDYNEQFF	TGTGCCAGCAGCCCCGGGACTAGCGACTACAATGAGCAGTTCTTC	TRBD2	TRBV6-4	TRBJ2-1	NA
CASSMTDNSPLHF	TGCGCCAGCAGCATGACAGATAATTCACCCCTCCACTTT	NA	TRBV5-1	TRBJ1-6	NA